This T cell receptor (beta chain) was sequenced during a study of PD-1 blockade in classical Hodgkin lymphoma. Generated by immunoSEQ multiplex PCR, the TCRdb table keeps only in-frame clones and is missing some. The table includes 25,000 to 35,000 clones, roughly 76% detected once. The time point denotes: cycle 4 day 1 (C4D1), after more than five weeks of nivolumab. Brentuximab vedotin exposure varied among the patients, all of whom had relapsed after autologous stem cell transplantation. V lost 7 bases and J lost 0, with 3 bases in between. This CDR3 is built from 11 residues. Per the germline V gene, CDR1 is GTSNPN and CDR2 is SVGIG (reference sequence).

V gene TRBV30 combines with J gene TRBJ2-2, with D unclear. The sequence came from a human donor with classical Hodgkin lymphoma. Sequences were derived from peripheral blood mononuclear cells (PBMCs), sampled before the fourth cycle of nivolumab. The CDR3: CAFTNTGELFF. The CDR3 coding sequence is TGTGCCTTTACGAACACCGGGGAGCTGTTTTTT.